These 29 T cell receptor beta chains share one sample of origin, sequenced in a study of monozygotic twins with inflammatory bowel disease. Reanalyzing the 5' RACE reads, TCRdb keeps one entry per CDR3 protein, without DNA. In total, the table holds 400,000 to 500,000 distinct CDR3 sequences. Source material: blood. All receptors come from a human donor with ulcerative colitis or Crohn's disease, or a healthy co-twin of an affected twin (not recorded which).

The chain uses TRBV24-1 and TRBJ2-3; TCRdb indicates TRBD1, and absent DNA this call remains unverified. Per the germline V gene, CDR1 is KGHDR and CDR2 is SFDVKD. The CDR3 sequence is 16 residues long. The chain's CDR3 is CATSAVTGLGTDTQYF.

J is TRBJ1-2 and V is TRBV9. Germline V CDR1 and CDR2: SGDLS, YYNGEE. The CDR3 spans 13 residues. This CDR3 is CASSVEGGYGYTF.

The chain uses TRBV4-1 and TRBJ2-2; lacking DNA, the TRBD2 call made by TCRdb goes unchecked. Germline-derived CDR1 and CDR2 are MGHRA and YSYEKL. The CDR3 consists of 17 residues. The CDR3 spells CASRPGLAVTNTGELFF.

The chain links TRBV3-1 to TRBJ2-1. This CDR3 spans 11 amino acids. Germline lookup yields CDR1 LGHDT and CDR2 YNNKEL (reference sequence). The CDR3 reads CASSQASEQFF.

The V gene is TRBV7-2, the J gene TRBJ2-7; TCRdb gives TRBD1 as the D gene, but with no DNA this cannot be confirmed. Germline V gene sequence: CDR1 SGHTA, CDR2 FQGNSA. The CDR3 is 18 amino acids. This CDR3 reads CASSLAAGTGGISYEQYF.

The chain has TRBV4-1 and TRBJ2-1; TCRdb picks TRBD2, but there is no DNA to check that call. CDR3 length: 20 residues. Germline loops: CDR1 MGHRA, CDR2 YSYEKL. CDR3: CASSQDFLAGGYSSYNEQFF.

The chain uses TRBV20-1 and TRBJ2-2. The germline V gene encodes CDR1 DFQATT and CDR2 SNEGSKA (reference sequence). The CDR3 length is 14 residues. The CDR3 here is CSASKTLNTGELFF.

The rearrangement joins TRBV6-1 to TRBJ2-5; the TCRdb call, TRBD1, lacks DNA for checking. Germline V gene data show CDR1 as MNHNS and CDR2 as SASEGT. The CDR3 is made up of 14 amino acids. CDR3 sequence reads: CASSLTSRGETQYF.

The chain is built from TRBV4-2 and TRBJ2-5; TCRdb picks TRBD2, but there is no DNA to check that call. Looked up from germline, CDR1 is LGHNA and CDR2 is YNFKEQ. There are 16 residues in the CDR3. The CDR3: CASSQDLPSGDETQYF.

This chain connects TRBV7-9 to TRBJ2-2. There are 13 residues in the CDR3. CDR1 is SEHNR, CDR2 FQNEAQ, per germline (reference sequence). CDR3: CASSFLDPGELFF. Using reference TRBV7-9 and TRBJ2-2 for the parts outside the CDR3, the full variable domain is DTGVSQNPRHKITKRGQNVTFRCDPISEHNRLYWYRQTLGQGPEFLTYFQNEAQLEKSRLLSDRFSAERPKGSFSTLEIQRTEQGDSAMYLCASSFLDPGELFFGEGSRLTVL.

This chain links TRBV28 with TRBJ1-1; TCRdb designates TRBD1, a call that cannot be tested without DNA. This CDR3 is 12 amino acids long. Per germline, CDR1 MDHEN and CDR2 SYDVKM. This CDR3 reads CASSSTGFGAFF.

The genes are TRBV2 and TRBJ1-5; TCRdb designates TRBD1, a call that cannot be tested without DNA. Looked up from germline, CDR1 is SNHLY and CDR2 is FYNNEI. CDR3 size: 13 residues. This CDR3 reads CASSPDRAQPQHF.

This chain links TRBV7-2 with TRBJ2-1; TCRdb outputs TRBD2, but without DNA this stays unchecked. Germline values: CDR1 SGHTA, CDR2 FQGNSA. This CDR3 has 16 amino acids. CDR3 in amino acids: CASSSRGFGSYNEQFF.

The chain couples TRBV7-2 to TRBJ2-7; TCRdb picks TRBD2, but there is no DNA to check that call. Germline V gives CDR1 SGHTA, CDR2 FQGNSA. The CDR3 has 13 residues. CDR3 loop: CASSLARALEQYF. Supplemented by reference TRBV7-2 and TRBJ2-7, the full variable domain reads GAGVSQSPSNKVTEKGKDVELRCDPISGHTALYWYRQSLGQGLEFLIYFQGNSAPDKSGLPSDRFSAERTGGSVSTLTIQRTQQEDSAVYLCASSLARALEQYFGPGTRLTVT.

V usage is TRBV27 and J usage is TRBJ2-1; TCRdb outputs TRBD1, but without DNA this stays unchecked. Germline CDR1 reads MNHEY; CDR2 reads SMNVEV (reference sequence). CDR3 length: 12 residues. CDR3 amino acids: CASSPRRDEQFF.

The CDR3 sequence is CASSIRQGHEQYF. The chain carries TRBV11-2 and TRBJ2-7; there is no DNA to check the TCRdb D call of TRBD1. CDR1 is SGHAT and CDR2 is FQNNGV in the germline V gene. The CDR3 sequence is 13 residues long.

The chain joins TRBV7-2 to TRBJ1-5; as DNA is missing, the TRBD1 call by TCRdb cannot be tested. The CDR3 loop spans 14 amino acids. Germline CDR1 reads SGHTA; CDR2 reads FQGNSA. The CDR3 is CASSLGQGAQPQHF.

V usage is TRBV7-2 and J usage is TRBJ2-5. This CDR3 spans 13 amino acids. Germline CDR1 and CDR2: SGHTA and FQGNSA. The CDR3 reads CASSTRVQETQYF.

The chain is built from TRBV6-2 or TRBV6-3 and TRBJ1-1; TCRdb proposes TRBD1, but this gene call is untestable without DNA. The germline gives CDR1 MNHEY, CDR2 SVGEGT. CDR3 size: 14 residues. CDR3 sequence: CASSSWDANTEAFF.

The V gene is TRBV29-1, the J gene TRBJ2-7; the D call from TCRdb, TRBD2, cannot be confirmed without DNA. CDR3 length: 15 residues. Germline CDR1 is SQVTM and CDR2 is ANQGSEA. The CDR3 sequence: CSVGYPGLARWEQYF.

The chain is built from TRBV20-1 and TRBJ2-1; the TRBD2 assignment by TCRdb is unverifiable without DNA. The CDR3 runs to 15 residues. Germline V CDR1 and CDR2: DFQATT, SNEGSKA (reference sequence). The CDR3 is CSAMAPGTNYNEQFF.

This chain joins TRBV4-1 and TRBJ2-1. Germline CDR1 is MGHRA and CDR2 is YSYEKL. This CDR3 contains 12 residues. The CDR3 sequence: CASSGSGLEQFF.

The chain has TRBV20-1 and TRBJ2-3; the TCRdb D gene call, TRBD2, has no DNA to confirm it. Germline V gene data show CDR1 as DFQATT and CDR2 as SNEGSKA (reference sequence). The CDR3 has 14 amino acids. The CDR3 spells CSAGASGGTDTQYF.

The chain couples TRBV7-9 to TRBJ1-2; TCRdb outputs TRBD1, but without DNA this stays unchecked. Germline V gene sequence: CDR1 SEHNR, CDR2 FQNEAQ (reference sequence). This CDR3 comprises 12 residues. CDR3 loop: CASSFGGPGYTF.

The chain couples TRBV5-1 to TRBJ2-1; the TRBD1 assignment by TCRdb is unverifiable without DNA. This CDR3 region has 13 residues. Germline V CDR1 and CDR2: SGHRS, YFSETQ. The chain's CDR3 is CASSYRGYNEQFF. Drawing the rest from reference TRBV5-1 and TRBJ2-1, the complete variable domain is KAGVTQTPRYLIKTRGQQVTLSCSPISGHRSVSWYQQTPGQGLQFLFEYFSETQRNKGNFPGRFSGRQFSNSRSEMNVSTLELGDSALYLCASSYRGYNEQFFGPGTRLTVL.

This chain joins TRBV20-1 and TRBJ1-3; checking the TCRdb D call of TRBD1 is not possible without DNA. The CDR3 extends over 15 amino acids. From germline, CDR1 is DFQATT and CDR2 SNEGSKA (reference sequence). CDR3 in amino acids: CSASVRQNSGNTIYF.

The chain employs TRBV3-1 and TRBJ2-7; lacking DNA, the TRBD1 call made by TCRdb goes unchecked. The CDR3 runs 14 residues. Germline V lookup: CDR1 LGHDT, CDR2 YNNKEL (reference sequence). The CDR3 loop is CASSQAGTGNEQYF.

CDR3 amino acids: CASSLGPARGADTQYF. The V and J genes are TRBV5-1 and TRBJ2-3; the D call of TRBD2 rests on TCRdb alone, since no DNA is present to check it. The CDR3 contains 16 residues. Germline V gene sequence: CDR1 SGHRS, CDR2 YFSETQ. The full variable domain, in which reference TRBV5-1 and TRBJ2-3 provide the parts outside the CDR3, is KAGVTQTPRYLIKTRGQQVTLSCSPISGHRSVSWYQQTPGQGLQFLFEYFSETQRNKGNFPGRFSGRQFSNSRSEMNVSTLELGDSALYLCASSLGPARGADTQYFGPGTRLTVL.

The CDR3 spells CASSQGPPTYNEQFF. The V call is TRBV11-3, the J call TRBJ2-1; without DNA, the TCRdb call of TRBD1 cannot be checked. CDR1 is SGHNT, CDR2 YENEEA, per germline. CDR3 size: 15 residues. The variable domain in full, completed from reference TRBV11-3 and TRBJ2-1, reads EAGVVQSPRYKIIEKKQPVAFWCNPISGHNTLYWYLQNLGQGPELLIRYENEEAVDDSQLPKDRFSAERLKGVDSTLKIQPAELGDSAVYLCASSQGPPTYNEQFFGPGTRLTVL.